These 9 T cell receptor beta chains were sequenced from one sample in a study of tumor-infiltrating lymphocytes in primary liver carcinoma. The investigators made TCR beta cDNA from approximately 510 ng total RNA, using a constant-region primer. Three nested multiplex PCR rounds of slightly modified ARM-PCR generated TCR beta libraries. TRBV1-TRBV30 forward primers paired with a C-beta reverse primer drove the first two PCR rounds, about 9 cycles each. TCRdb redid the calling of the multiplex PCR reads with MiXCR, one entry per CDR3 protein. The table includes 250,000 to 400,000 distinct CDR3 sequences, around three fifths detected once. Unsorted whole blood yielded blood RNA, and germline DNA was extracted as well. Specimen: peripheral blood. Receptors were obtained from a man in his forties or fifties with primary liver carcinoma and hepatitis B virus infection.

Worth noting for this clonotype: Its ends do not fully match the called genes, so a read error is possible. The V and J genes are TRBV30 and TRBJ1-1, with a tentative D call TRBD1 (6 bases). CDR3 length: 13 residues. CDR1 and CDR2 (germline): GTSNPN, SVGIG (reference sequence). This CDR3 reads CAWGDRMNTEAFF. CDR3 sequence (DNA): TGTGCCTGGGGCGACAGGATGAACACAGAAGCTTTCTTT.

Turning to this clonotype: The conserved closing phenylalanine or tryptophan is absent in this CDR3, likely reflecting a read error. The chain recombines TRBV11-1 with TRBJ1-1, with D possibly matching TRBD1 (6 bases). The CDR3 consists of 16 residues. The germline gives CDR1 SGHAT, CDR2 FQDESV (reference sequence). CDR3 in DNA: TGTGACAGCAGCCCCACTCTGACAGGCGTGAACACTGAAGCTTTCTAT. Translation gives CDSSPTLTGVNTEAFY.

J is TRBJ1-1 and V is TRBV7-9, with unresolved D. The CDR3 has 15 residues. CDR1 and CDR2 (germline): SEHNR, FQNEAQ (reference sequence). The V end was cut by 2 bases, the J end by 5 bases, with 15 bases between. Here the CDR3 DNA reads TGTGCCAGCAGCTTATTTTTGGGAGTAGAGACTGAAGCTTTCTTT. This translates into CASSLFLGVETEAFF. Supplemented by reference TRBV7-9 and TRBJ1-1, the full variable domain reads DTGVSQNPRHKITKRGQNVTFRCDPISEHNRLYWYRQTLGQGPEFLTYFQNEAQLEKSRLLSDRFSAERPKGSFSTLEIQRTEQGDSAMYLCASSLFLGVETEAFFGQGTRLTVV.

This clonotype was recorded at least ten times. The chain uses TRBV4-3 and TRBJ2-1, with 11 bases that match TRBD2. From germline, CDR1 is LGHNA and CDR2 YSLEER. There are 15 residues in the CDR3. V shed 1 base, J shed 5 bases, and the junction held 1 base outside the gene matches. Here the CDR3 DNA reads TGCGCCAGCAGCCAAGGTAGCGGGAGGGACAATGAGCAGTTCTTC. Translating gives CASSQGSGRDNEQFF.

The chain joins TRBV7-8 to TRBJ1-2; 8 bases are a match to TRBD1. Losses at the gene ends were 5 bases for V and 4 bases for J; bases not matched to a gene: 18. This CDR3 spans 18 amino acids. CDR1 SGHVS and CDR2 FQNEAQ come from the germline V gene. CDR3 region: CASSPRTYGQGLSYGYTF. In DNA form, the CDR3 reads TGTGCCAGCAGCCCGCGAACTTATGGACAGGGCTTAAGCTATGGCTACACCTTC.

With regard to this clonotype: This could be a read error, since a much larger clone is one nucleotide away. CDR3 residues: CASSSRLAGVSYEQYF. The DNA for the CDR3 is TGTGCCAGCAGTTCACGGCTAGCGGGGGTATCCTACGAGCAGTACTTC. This chain connects TRBV12-3 or TRBV12-4 to TRBJ2-7; TRBD2 aligns across 10 bases. This CDR3 contains 16 residues. J lost 1 base, V lost 4 bases, and 7 bases had no gene match.

A remark on this clonotype: The junction and the germline gene differ at one end; a read error may be behind it. This chain connects TRBV29-1 to TRBJ1-2; 8 nucleotides align to TRBD1. The CDR3 runs 15 residues. The germline gives CDR1 SQVTM, CDR2 ANQGSEA. This CDR3 is CSVSGQVAGNYCYTF. The CDR3 DNA follows: TGCAGCGTGTCGGGACAGGTGGCCGGCAACTATTGCTACACCTTC. Full variable domain (missing parts from reference TRBV29-1 and TRBJ1-2): SAVISQKPSRDICQRGTSLTIQCQVDSQVTMMFWYRQQPGQSLTLIATANQGSEATYESGFVIDKFPISRPNLTFSTLTVSNMSPEDSSIYLCSVSGQVAGNYCYTFGSGTRLTVV.

Regarding this clonotype: At one boundary the junction diverges from the germline segment, which might be a read error. The gene calls are TRBV11-2 and TRBJ2-1; D not resolved. CDR1 is SGHAT and CDR2 is FQNNGV in the germline V gene. CDR3 size: 14 residues. CDR3 protein: CASSKDRAYIEQFF. The CDR3 bases are TGTGCCAGCAGCAAAGACCGGGCCTACATTGAGCAGTTCTTC.

This clonotype was seen a few times. V gene TRBV5-1 combines with J gene TRBJ2-7; D is unresolved. V lost 0 bases and J 10 bases, leaving 20 bases between the germline ends. Germline V CDR1 and CDR2: SGHRS, YFSETQ. The CDR3 contains 15 residues. The CDR3 loop reads CASSLDEGTTYEQYF. The CDR3 DNA sequence: TGCGCCAGCAGCTTGGACGAAGGAACTACCTATGAACAGTACTTC.